This T cell receptor beta chain was observed in a study of blood T cell repertoires in COVID-19. The CDR3 runs 14 residues. Trimming stripped 4 bases from V and 7 bases from J, with 11 bases between. Germline CDR1 LGHDT, CDR2 YNNKEL (reference sequence). This study enrolled people aged roughly 18 to 100 from about 24 US geographic areas. Symptom resolution, clearance, or two negative PCRs marked donors in Cohort 3 as recovered. Libraries were prepared by immunoSEQ multiplex PCR; TCRdb keeps only in-frame clonotypes and omits some of them. The sample has around 300,000 clones, about 90% seen once. This receptor was identified in a woman aged 30 to 39 who had recovered from COVID-19. This chain links TRBV3-1 (or the pseudogene TRBV3-2) with TRBJ1-6; tentatively, D is TRBD1 (6 bases). What was sequenced was PBMCs or T cells enriched from blood (not recorded which). The CDR3 reads CASSRTQGNSPLHF. CDR3 coding DNA: TGTGCCAGCAGCCGGACGCAGGGGAATTCACCCCTCCACTTT.